These T cell receptor beta chains were read from a single sample in a study of T cells in Graves' hyperthyroidism and ophthalmopathy. Via MiXCR, TCRdb re-called the multiplex PCR reads, giving one row per CDR3 protein. The sample lists roughly 420,000 distinct CDR3 sequences; 12% to 15% were seen once. Sequenced: blood. Source of these receptors: a woman younger than 30 with Graves' hyperthyroidism. CDR3s include the opening cysteine and the closing phenylalanine or tryptophan. The order of the fields is J gene, D gene, clone size, V gene, CDR3 DNA, CDR3 protein. D genes are given only for firm matches. Clone size is not always given. Where it is, it says once, few, many or a class for expanded clones.

TRBJ1-2	NA	many	TRBV12-3/TRBV12-4	TGTGCCAGCAGTTTGGCAGGGAACGGTGGCTACACCTTC	CASSLAGNGGYTF
TRBJ2-1	TRBD2	many	TRBV5-1	TGCGCCAGCAGCTCACTAGCGAGCTCCTACAATGAGCAGTTCTTC	CASSSLASSYNEQFF
TRBJ1-6	NA	NA	TRBV27	TGTGCCAGCAGTTCCCCGACACTCTATAATTCACCCCTCCACTTT	CASSSPTLYNSPLHF
TRBJ2-3	TRBD1	many	TRBV2	TGTGCCAGCATCCTACAGGGGGCTTCAGATACGCAGTATTTT	CASILQGASDTQYF
TRBJ2-1	TRBD1	few	TRBV19	TGTGCCAGTAGTATAGGGGACAGGGGGGGCAATGAGCAGTTCTTC	CASSIGDRGGNEQFF
TRBJ2-7	NA	NA	TRBV28	TGTGCCAGCAGTCTCTTCCCCGCCGGGACATCCTCCTACGAGCAGTACTTC	CASSLFPAGTSSYEQYF
TRBJ1-5	NA	few	TRBV7-2	TGTGCCAGCAGCGGGGGACGGGGGAATCAGCCCCAGCATTTT	CASSGGRGNQPQHF
TRBJ2-1	TRBD2	NA	TRBV12-3/TRBV12-4	TGTGCCAGCAGTTTAGGAGGCGGGAGTAATGAGCAGTTCTTC	CASSLGGGSNEQFF
TRBJ2-4	TRBD2	many	TRBV6-1	TGTGCCAGCATCCTAGCGGGAGGGCTAGCCAAAAACATTCAGTACTTC	CASILAGGLAKNIQYF
TRBJ2-3	TRBD2	many	TRBV28	TGTGCCAGCAGTTTGACTAGCGGAGGAGATACGCAGTATTTT	CASSLTSGGDTQYF
TRBJ1-4	TRBD1	few	TRBV7-9	TGTGCCAGCAGCCCGGACAGGGGAGCTAATGAAAAACTGTTTTTT	CASSPDRGANEKLFF
TRBJ1-2	TRBD1	many	TRBV20-1	TGCAGTGCTCCGCGGACAGGGAGTGAGTATGGCTACACCTTC	CSAPRTGSEYGYTF
TRBJ2-2	NA	NA	TRBV5-5	TGTGCCAGCAGCCCCGACCCTACCGGGGAGCTGTTTTTT	CASSPDPTGELFF
TRBJ1-3	NA	few	TRBV5-1	TGCGCCAGCAGCTATAGCCGGGCCAGCTCTGGAAACACCATATATTTT	CASSYSRASSGNTIYF
TRBJ2-3	NA	few	TRBV6-5	TGTGCCAGCAGTTACTCCCCTGCTGGGACAGATACGCAGTATTTT	CASSYSPAGTDTQYF
TRBJ2-1	NA	NA	TRBV5-1	TGCGCCAGCAGCCCATATCGTGGCGGGGATTACAATGAGCAGTTCTTC	CASSPYRGGDYNEQFF
TRBJ1-3	NA	NA	TRBV2	TGTGCCACCCAGAGGGGGGGGGCCTACGGAAACACCATATATTTT	CATQRGGAYGNTIYF
TRBJ2-5	TRBD1	NA	TRBV7-3	TGTGCCAGCAGCCAGACAGGGGGCGGAGAGACCCAGTACTTC	CASSQTGGGETQYF
TRBJ2-2	NA	NA	TRBV20-1	TGCAGTGCTAGAGATCTTGTAGGAGGGGGCTTGAACACCGGGGAGCTGTTTTTT	CSARDLVGGGLNTGELFF
TRBJ1-2	TRBD1	many	TRBV20-1	TGCAGTGCTAGAGAACAGGGGGCGAACTATGGCTACACCTTC	CSAREQGANYGYTF
TRBJ2-3	NA	many	TRBV28	TGTGCCAGCAGTACCCTCCGACAGGAAGAGGGCACAGATACGCAGTATTTT	CASSTLRQEEGTDTQYF
TRBJ2-7	TRBD2	many	TRBV18	TGTGCCAGCTCACCGGCGGGAGGGGACTACGAGCAGTACTTC	CASSPAGGDYEQYF
TRBJ2-7	NA	NA	TRBV5-6	TGTGCCAGCAGCTCGGACTATACCTACGAGCAGTACTTC	CASSSDYTYEQYF
TRBJ1-2	NA	many	TRBV5-1	TGCGCCAGCAGCCCGACAGGCATTAACTATGGCTACACCTTC	CASSPTGINYGYTF
TRBJ2-1	TRBD2	NA	TRBV5-1	TGCGCCAGCAAAGCCCCGGCGGGAGGGCCTAGAGAGCAGTTCTTC	CASKAPAGGPREQFF
TRBJ1-1	NA	many	TRBV2	TGTGCCAGCAGCGTAGGTGGAGGGGGAAGTACTGAAGCTTTCTTT	CASSVGGGGSTEAFF
TRBJ2-7	TRBD1	NA	TRBV9	TGTGCCAGCAGCGGCGGACAGGGGGGCTACTACGAGCAGTACTTC	CASSGGQGGYYEQYF
TRBJ1-2	NA	few	TRBV4-1	TGCGCCAGCAGCCAGGCTACTTATGGCTACACCTTC	CASSQATYGYTF
TRBJ2-2	NA	few	TRBV20-1	TGCAGTGCTCCTCAGGCCGCGGGGTTAGGCACCGGGGAGCTGTTTTTT	CSAPQAAGLGTGELFF
TRBJ2-7	NA	many	TRBV7-9	TGTGCCAGCAGCCCCCGGGCGGGGTCCTACGAGCAGTACTTC	CASSPRAGSYEQYF
TRBJ2-5	TRBD2	NA	TRBV27	TGTGCCAGCAGTTGCGGGGGTTCCGAGACCCAGTACTTC	CASSCGGSETQYF
TRBJ2-3	NA	few	TRBV19	TGTGCCAGCGGTGTCACGGGCGCAGATACGCAGTATTTT	CASGVTGADTQYF
TRBJ1-2	TRBD1	few	TRBV20-1	TGCAGTGCTACCTGGGACAGCCAGTACTATGGCTACACCTTC	CSATWDSQYYGYTF
TRBJ2-5	TRBD1	many	TRBV7-2	TGTGCCAGCAGCCCCGCACAGGGGGGTGGGGAGACCCAGTACTTC	CASSPAQGGGETQYF
TRBJ1-1	TRBD1	many	TRBV3-1	TGTGCCAGCAGCCAGGGACAGGGTGTTGAGACTGAAGCTTTCTTT	CASSQGQGVETEAFF
TRBJ1-6	TRBD1	NA	TRBV6-1	TGTGCCAGCTCCTCCTACCCACCGGGACAGGGGTATACACCCCTCCACTTT	CASSSYPPGQGYTPLHF
TRBJ2-7	NA	many	TRBV7-9	TGTGCCAGCAGCGCAACACTCCGGGACGGCTCCTACGAGCAGTACTTC	CASSATLRDGSYEQYF
TRBJ2-7	TRBD2	many	TRBV7-9	TGTGCCAGCAGGCCTAGGACTAGCGGGAACGAGCAGTACTTC	CASRPRTSGNEQYF
TRBJ2-2	TRBD1	NA	TRBV9	TGTGCCAGCAGCCCCGGGACAGGGAACGGGGAGCTGTTTTTT	CASSPGTGNGELFF
TRBJ2-7	TRBD2	once	TRBV7-9	TGTGCCAGCAGCACGGGGACTAGCTCCTACGAGCAGTACTTC	CASSTGTSSYEQYF
TRBJ2-7	TRBD1	NA	TRBV4-3	TGCGCCAGCAGCCAAGGTACCACCGGGACAGGGGTCGACGAGCAGTACTTC	CASSQGTTGTGVDEQYF
TRBJ1-1	NA	many	TRBV5-1	TGCGCCCTCCTACTACGCTCGAACACTGAAGCTTTCTTT	CALLLRSNTEAFF
TRBJ1-1	NA	many	TRBV15	TGTGCCACCAGCAGAGATAGGGGAACCAACACTGAAGCTTTCTTT	CATSRDRGTNTEAFF
TRBJ2-5	NA	many	TRBV7-9	TGTGCCAGCAGCCCCCGGGACACACCCGGGGAGACCCAGTACTTC	CASSPRDTPGETQYF
TRBJ1-1	TRBD1	NA	TRBV19	TGTGCCAGTAGTGCGGGGACAGGGGAGGGGATGAGCACTGAAGCTTTCTTT	CASSAGTGEGMSTEAFF
TRBJ2-7	TRBD2	NA	TRBV15	TGTGCCACCAGCGGGGGGACTAGTTACTACGAGCAGTACTTC	CATSGGTSYYEQYF
TRBJ1-2	NA	many	TRBV7-9	TGTGCCAGCAGCTTAGAGGGACGGATTAACTATGGCTACACCTTC	CASSLEGRINYGYTF
TRBJ1-6	NA	many	TRBV13	TGTGCCAGCGTGGAATCAAGGACGAGTTCACCCCTCCACTTT	CASVESRTSSPLHF
TRBJ2-5	NA	few	TRBV28	TGTGCCAGCAGTCCCACTCTTTTGCGGGAGACCCAGTACTTC	CASSPTLLRETQYF
TRBJ2-1	NA	few	TRBV30	TGTGCCTGGAGTGAACAGTTTGGGGGCAATGAGCAGTTCTTC	CAWSEQFGGNEQFF
TRBJ1-2	NA	many	TRBV11-2	TGTGCCAGCAGCGAGGGACCGAAAAGGGAAGGCTACACCTTC	CASSEGPKREGYTF
TRBJ2-3	TRBD2	NA	TRBV28	TGTGCCACCCCCGGGACTAGCGGGAGGGAGAGCACAGATACGCAGTATTTT	CATPGTSGRESTDTQYF